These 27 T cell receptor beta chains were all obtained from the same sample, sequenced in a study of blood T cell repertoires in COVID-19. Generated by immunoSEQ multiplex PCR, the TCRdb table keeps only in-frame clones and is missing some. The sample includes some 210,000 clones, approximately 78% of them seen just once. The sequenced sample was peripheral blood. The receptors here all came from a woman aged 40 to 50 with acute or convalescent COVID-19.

CDR3 protein: CASSQDLVTAYEQYF. The CDR3 DNA reads TGTGCCAGCAGCCAAGATCTGGTAACGGCCTACGAGCAGTACTTC. This chain connects TRBV14 to TRBJ2-7; D is unclear. Trimming took off 0 bases at V and 2 bases at J, with 11 bases between the two ends. Germline V gene lookup returns CDR1 SGHDN and CDR2 FVKESK. This CDR3 contains 15 residues.

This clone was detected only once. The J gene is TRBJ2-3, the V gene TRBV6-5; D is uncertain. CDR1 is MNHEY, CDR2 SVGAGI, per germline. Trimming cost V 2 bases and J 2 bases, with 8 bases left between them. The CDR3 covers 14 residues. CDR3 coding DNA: TGTGCCAGCAGTTACGACAAAGCCACAGATACGCAGTATTTT. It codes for CASSYDKATDTQYF.

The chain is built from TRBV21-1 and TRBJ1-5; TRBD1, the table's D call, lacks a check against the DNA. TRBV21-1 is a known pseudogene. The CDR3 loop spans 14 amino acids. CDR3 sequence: CASSKRGQNQPQHF. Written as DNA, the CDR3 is TGTGCCAGCAGCAAAAGGGGACAAAATCAGCCCCAGCATTTT.

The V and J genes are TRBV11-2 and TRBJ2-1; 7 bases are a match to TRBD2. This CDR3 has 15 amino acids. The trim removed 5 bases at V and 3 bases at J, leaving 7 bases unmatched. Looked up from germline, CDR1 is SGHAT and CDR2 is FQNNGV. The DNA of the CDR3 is TGTGCCAGCAGCCCTGGACTAGAAGACTACAATGAGCAGTTCTTC. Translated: CASSPGLEDYNEQFF.

The CDR3 region has the DNA TGTGCCAGCAGGTTCGTCGGGGCAGGGGACACTGAAGCTTTCTTT. This translates into CASRFVGAGDTEAFF. The rearrangement joins TRBV9 to TRBJ1-1; D is possibly TRBD1 (6 bases). V was pared by 5 bases and J by 3 bases, with 17 bases between. CDR1 is SGDLS and CDR2 is YYNGEE in the germline V gene. The length of the CDR3 is 15 residues.

CDR3 nucleotides: TGTGCCAGCAGCCTTACTCAGGGATTCTATGGCTACACCTTC. It yields the protein CASSLTQGFYGYTF. The V and J genes are TRBV7-9 and TRBJ1-2; the D gene is possibly TRBD1 (5 bases). The V gene's germline CDR1 is SEHNR and CDR2 FQNEAQ (reference sequence). The CDR3 totals 14 residues. Deletions cut 5 bases from V and 4 bases from J, with 14 bases between.

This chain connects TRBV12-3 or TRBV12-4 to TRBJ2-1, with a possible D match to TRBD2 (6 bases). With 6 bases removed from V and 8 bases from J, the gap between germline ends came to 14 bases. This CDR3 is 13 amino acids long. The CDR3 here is CASSSQWGDEQFF. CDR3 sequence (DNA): TGTGCCAGCAGCTCCCAATGGGGGGATGAGCAGTTCTTC.

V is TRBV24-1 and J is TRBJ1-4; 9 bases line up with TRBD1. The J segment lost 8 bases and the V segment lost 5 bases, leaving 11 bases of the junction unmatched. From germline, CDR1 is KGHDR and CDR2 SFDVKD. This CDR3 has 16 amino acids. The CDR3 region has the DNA TGTGCCACCAGTGCCTTCTCTGGGACAGGGAAGGAAAAACTGTTTTTT. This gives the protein CATSAFSGTGKEKLFF.

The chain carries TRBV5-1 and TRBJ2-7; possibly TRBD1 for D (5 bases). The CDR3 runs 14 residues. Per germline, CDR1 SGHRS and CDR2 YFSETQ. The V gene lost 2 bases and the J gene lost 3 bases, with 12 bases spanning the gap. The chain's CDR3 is CASSFQGTLYEQYF. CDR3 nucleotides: TGCGCCAGCAGCTTCCAGGGCACTCTCTACGAGCAGTACTTC.

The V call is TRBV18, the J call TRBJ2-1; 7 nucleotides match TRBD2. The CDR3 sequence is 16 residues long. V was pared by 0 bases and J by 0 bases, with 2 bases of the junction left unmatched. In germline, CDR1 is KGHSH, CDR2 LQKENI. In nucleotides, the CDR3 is TGTGCCAGCTCACCACCGCTAGCGGCCTCCTACAATGAGCAGTTCTTC. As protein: CASSPPLAASYNEQFF.

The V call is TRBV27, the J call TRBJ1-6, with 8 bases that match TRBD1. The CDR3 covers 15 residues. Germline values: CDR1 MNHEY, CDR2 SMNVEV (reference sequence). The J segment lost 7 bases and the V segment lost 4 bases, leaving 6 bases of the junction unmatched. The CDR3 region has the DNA TGTGCCAGCAGTTCCAGGACAGGGAGGAATTCACCCCTCCACTTT. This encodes CASSSRTGRNSPLHF.

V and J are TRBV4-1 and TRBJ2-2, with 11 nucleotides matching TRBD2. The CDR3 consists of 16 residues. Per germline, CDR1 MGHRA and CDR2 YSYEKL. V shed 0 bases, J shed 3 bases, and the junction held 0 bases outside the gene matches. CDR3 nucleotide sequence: TGCGCCAGCAGCCAAGAGGGACTAGCGGACACCGGGGAGCTGTTTTTT. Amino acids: CASSQEGLADTGELFF.

The CDR3, as DNA: TGTGCCTGGAGCCTACAGGGAAACCAGCCCCAGCATTTT. This translates into CAWSLQGNQPQHF. The chain joins TRBV30 to TRBJ1-5; possibly TRBD1 for D (6 bases). The CDR3 is made up of 13 amino acids. The V end was cut by 3 bases, the J end by 7 bases, with 13 bases between. Germline-derived CDR1 and CDR2 are GTSNPN and SVGIG (reference sequence).

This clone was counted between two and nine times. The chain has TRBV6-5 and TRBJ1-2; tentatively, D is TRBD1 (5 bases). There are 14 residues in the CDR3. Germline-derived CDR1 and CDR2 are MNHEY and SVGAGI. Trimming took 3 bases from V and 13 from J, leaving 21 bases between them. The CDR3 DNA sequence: TGTGCCAGCAGTTATACCCCGGGACTCCGGGAATCCACCTTC. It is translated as CASSYTPGLRESTF.

CDR3 sequence: CASSPNEGAVGELFF. In DNA, the CDR3 is TGCGCCAGCAGCCCCAATGAGGGCGCGGTCGGGGAGCTGTTTTTT. The chain couples TRBV4-3 to TRBJ2-2; tentative D call: TRBD2 (5 bases). Trimming removed 4 bases at V and 7 bases at J, with 16 bases between. The CDR3 totals 15 residues. Germline-derived CDR1 and CDR2 are LGHNA and YSLEER.

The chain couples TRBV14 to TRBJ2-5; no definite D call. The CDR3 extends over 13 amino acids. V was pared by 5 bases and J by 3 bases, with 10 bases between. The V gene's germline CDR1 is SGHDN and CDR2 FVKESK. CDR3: CASSLNLKETQYF. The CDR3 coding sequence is TGTGCCAGCAGCTTGAACTTAAAAGAGACCCAGTACTTC. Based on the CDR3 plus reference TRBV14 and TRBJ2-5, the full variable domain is EAGVTQFPSHSVIEKGQTVTLRCDPISGHDNLYWYRRVMGKEIKFLLHFVKESKQDESGMPNNRFLAERTGGTYSTLKVQPAELEDSGVYFCASSLNLKETQYFGPGTRLLVL.

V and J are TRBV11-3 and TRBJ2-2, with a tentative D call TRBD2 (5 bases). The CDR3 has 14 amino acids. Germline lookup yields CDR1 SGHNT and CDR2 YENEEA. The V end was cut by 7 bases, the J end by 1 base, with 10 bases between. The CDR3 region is CASNQAENTGELFF. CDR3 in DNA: TGTGCCAGCAATCAAGCGGAGAACACCGGGGAGCTGTTTTTT.

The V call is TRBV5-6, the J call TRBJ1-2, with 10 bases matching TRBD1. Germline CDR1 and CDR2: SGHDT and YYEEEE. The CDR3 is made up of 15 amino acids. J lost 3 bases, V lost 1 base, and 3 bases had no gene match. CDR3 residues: CASSLSGTGDYGYTF. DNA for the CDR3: TGTGCCAGCAGCTTGTCTGGGACAGGGGACTATGGCTACACCTTC.

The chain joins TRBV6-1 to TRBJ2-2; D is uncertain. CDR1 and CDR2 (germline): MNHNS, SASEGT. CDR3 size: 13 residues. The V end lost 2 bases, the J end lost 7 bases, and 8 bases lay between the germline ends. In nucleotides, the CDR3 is TGTGCCAGCAGTGAACTGACGGGCGGGGAGCTGTTTTTT. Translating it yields CASSELTGGELFF.

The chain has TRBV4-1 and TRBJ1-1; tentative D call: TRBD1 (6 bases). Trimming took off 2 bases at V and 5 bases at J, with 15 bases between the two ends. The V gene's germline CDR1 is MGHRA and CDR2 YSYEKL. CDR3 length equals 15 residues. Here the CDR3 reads CASSQPPKGETEAFF. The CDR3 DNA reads TGCGCCAGCAGCCAACCCCCAAAGGGGGAAACTGAAGCTTTCTTT.

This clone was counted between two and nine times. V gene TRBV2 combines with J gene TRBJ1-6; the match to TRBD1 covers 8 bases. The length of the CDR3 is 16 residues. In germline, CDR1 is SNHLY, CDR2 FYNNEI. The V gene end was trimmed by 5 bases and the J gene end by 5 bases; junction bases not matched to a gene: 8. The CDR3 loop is CASSTGTGGDNSPLHF. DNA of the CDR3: TGTGCCAGCAGTACTGGGACAGGAGGGGATAATTCACCCCTCCACTTT.

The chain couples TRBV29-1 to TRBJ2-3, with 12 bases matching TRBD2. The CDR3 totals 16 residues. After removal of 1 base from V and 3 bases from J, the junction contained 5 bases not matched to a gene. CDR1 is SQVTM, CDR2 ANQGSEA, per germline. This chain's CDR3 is CSVEGGLAGLTDTQYF. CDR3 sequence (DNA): TGCAGCGTTGAAGGGGGACTAGCGGGTTTGACAGATACGCAGTATTTT.

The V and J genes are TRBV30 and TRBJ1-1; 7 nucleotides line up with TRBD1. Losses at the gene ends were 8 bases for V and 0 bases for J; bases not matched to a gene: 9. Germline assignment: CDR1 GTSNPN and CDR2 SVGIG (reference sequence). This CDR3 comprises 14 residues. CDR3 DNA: TGTGCCGGAATACAGGGGACGATGAACACTGAAGCTTTCTTT. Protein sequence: CAGIQGTMNTEAFF.

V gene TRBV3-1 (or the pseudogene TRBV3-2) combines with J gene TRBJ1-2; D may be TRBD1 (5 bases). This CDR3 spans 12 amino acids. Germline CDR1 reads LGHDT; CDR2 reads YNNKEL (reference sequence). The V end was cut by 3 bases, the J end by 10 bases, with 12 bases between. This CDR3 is CASSHPQAPYTF. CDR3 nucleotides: TGTGCCAGCAGCCATCCACAGGCTCCCTACACCTTC.

The CDR3 loop reads CASGLALTGAGNTIYF. The CDR3 coding sequence is TGTGCTAGTGGTTTGGCCCTGACAGGAGCTGGAAACACCATATATTTT. The chain uses TRBV12-5 and TRBJ1-3, with a possible D match to TRBD1 (6 bases). The ends were cut back, 1 base at V and 2 bases at J, with 12 bases in the middle. The CDR3 has 16 residues. Germline lookup yields CDR1 LGHNT and CDR2 FRNRAP.

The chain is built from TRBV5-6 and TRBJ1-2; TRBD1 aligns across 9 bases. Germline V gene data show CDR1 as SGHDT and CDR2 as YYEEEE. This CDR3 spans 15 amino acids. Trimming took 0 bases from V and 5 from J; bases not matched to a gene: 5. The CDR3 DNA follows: TGTGCCAGCAGCTTGGTACAGGGGGCGAATTATGGCTACACCTTC. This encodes CASSLVQGANYGYTF. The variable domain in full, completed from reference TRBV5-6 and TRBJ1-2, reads DAGVTQSPTHLIKTRGQQVTLRCSPKSGHDTVSWYQQALGQGPQFIFQYYEEEERQRGNFPDRFSGHQFPNYSSELNVNALLLGDSALYLCASSLVQGANYGYTFGSGTRLTVV.

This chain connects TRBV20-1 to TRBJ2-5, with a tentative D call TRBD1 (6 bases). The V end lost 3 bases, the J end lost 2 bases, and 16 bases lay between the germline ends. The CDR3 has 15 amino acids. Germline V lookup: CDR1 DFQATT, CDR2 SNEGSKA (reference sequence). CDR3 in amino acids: CSASRSGAPQETQYF. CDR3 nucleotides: TGCAGTGCTAGTCGTTCAGGGGCCCCTCAAGAGACCCAGTACTTC.